This entry lists 8 T cell receptor beta chains sequenced from one sample in a study of control samples from healthy donors and cancer patients. Profiling relied on immunoSEQ multiplex PCR, and the TCRdb table lists in-frame clones only, not all of them. This table has 90,000 to 100,000 clones, about 79% appearing once. The sequenced material came from blood. These receptors were obtained from a woman aged 25-40 years in good health.

The CDR3 DNA follows: TGTGCCAGCAGCGTAGCCAGTTACAATGAGCAGTTCTTC. It translates to CASSVASYNEQFF. The chain uses TRBV9 and TRBJ2-1; D is unclear. This CDR3 spans 13 amino acids. CDR1 and CDR2 (germline): SGDLS, YYNGEE. V lost 0 bases, J lost 4 bases, and 5 bases lay in between.

The chain recombines TRBV9 with TRBJ2-7; 9 bases fit TRBD2. CDR3 size: 19 residues. The V segment lost 3 bases and the J segment 2 bases; nucleotides outside the gene matches: 18. The V gene's germline CDR1 is SGDLS and CDR2 YYNGEE. DNA for the CDR3: TGTGCCAGCAGCGGTGTACCGAGTAGGGGTAGCGGGAGCGCCTACGAGCAGTACTTC. Its translation: CASSGVPSRGSGSAYEQYF.

In this sample, this clone turned up once. The chain combines TRBV7-2 with TRBJ2-1; 13 positions match TRBD2. This CDR3 spans 17 amino acids. Germline V CDR1 and CDR2: SGHTA, FQGNSA. Trimming cost V 5 bases and J 0 bases; bases outside gene matches: 4. The CDR3 protein is CASSKGLAGSSYNEQFF. The CDR3 nucleotides are TGTGCCAGCAGCAAGGGACTAGCGGGGAGCTCCTACAATGAGCAGTTCTTC. The complete variable domain, with remaining parts taken from reference TRBV7-2 and TRBJ2-1, reads GAGVSQSPSNKVTEKGKDVELRCDPISGHTALYWYRQSLGQGLEFLIYFQGNSAPDKSGLPSDRFSAERTGGSVSTLTIQRTQQEDSAVYLCASSKGLAGSSYNEQFFGPGTRLTVL.

V is TRBV19 and J is TRBJ1-3; no clear D. Germline CDR1 is LNHDA and CDR2 is SQIVND (reference sequence). V lost 7 bases and J 2 bases, leaving 9 bases between the germline ends. CDR3 size: 13 residues. The DNA of the CDR3 is TGTGCCAGTATGAGTGGCACTGGAAACACCATATATTTT. Protein sequence: CASMSGTGNTIYF.

The chain recombines TRBV2 with TRBJ2-7, with D unclear. Trimming left V 4 bases short and J 3 bases short, with 25 bases between. From germline, CDR1 is SNHLY and CDR2 FYNNEI. The CDR3 is made up of 18 amino acids. CDR3 in DNA: TGTGCCAGCAGTGTTAATTCGAGGATGGATCCACACTTCTACGAGCAGTACTTC. Its translation is CASSVNSRMDPHFYEQYF.

The chain recombines TRBV6-1 with TRBJ1-5, with D unresolved. V lost 2 bases to trimming and J lost 2 bases, with 7 bases between them. Per the germline V gene, CDR1 is MNHNS and CDR2 is SASEGT. This CDR3 has 14 residues. CDR3 residues: CASSEQLGNQPQHF. The CDR3, as DNA: TGTGCCAGCAGTGAACAGTTGGGCAATCAGCCCCAGCATTTT.

This chain connects TRBV6-1 to TRBJ2-3; no clear D gene. Trimming cost V 1 base and J 1 base, with 9 bases left between them. The length of the CDR3 is 15 residues. Germline V gene data show CDR1 as MNHNS and CDR2 as SASEGT. CDR3 sequence: CASSEGGWGTDTQYF. The CDR3 DNA reads TGTGCCAGCAGTGAAGGGGGTTGGGGCACAGATACGCAGTATTTT.

The chain is built from TRBV5-1 and TRBJ2-3, with D possibly matching TRBD2 (6 bases). Germline V gene data show CDR1 as SGHRS and CDR2 as YFSETQ. The germline V and J ends were trimmed by 0 bases and 2 bases, with 10 bases remaining between them. CDR3 length equals 15 residues. This CDR3 reads CASSLGWGDTDTQYF. The CDR3 DNA sequence: TGCGCCAGCAGCTTGGGTTGGGGGGACACAGATACGCAGTATTTT.